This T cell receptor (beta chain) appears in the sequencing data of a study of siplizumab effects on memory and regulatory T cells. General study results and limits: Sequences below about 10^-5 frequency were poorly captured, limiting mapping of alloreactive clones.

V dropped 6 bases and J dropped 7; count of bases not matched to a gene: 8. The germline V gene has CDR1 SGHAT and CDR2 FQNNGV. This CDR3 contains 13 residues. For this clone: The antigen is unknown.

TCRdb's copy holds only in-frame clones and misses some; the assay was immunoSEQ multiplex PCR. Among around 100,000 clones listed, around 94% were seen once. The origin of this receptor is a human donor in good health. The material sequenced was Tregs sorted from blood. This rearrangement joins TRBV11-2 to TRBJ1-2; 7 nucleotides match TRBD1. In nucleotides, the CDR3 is TGTGCCAGCAGGGAACAGGGGAATGGTGGCTACACCTTC. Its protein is CASREQGNGGYTF.